This TCR beta chain came from a study of T cells expressing NK-cell markers. Overall study findings and caveats: In over 5 donors, dominant CD3+CD56+NKG2C+ clonotypes ranked among the top 10 CD8+ clonotypes. Also leading the CD3+CD56-NKG2C+ fraction in several donors were these clonotypes. There remained a lack of clarity about HCMV specificity of expanded NKG2C+ T cell clones.

TCRdb reprocessed the 5' RACE reads and stores each CDR3 protein as one record, lacking DNA. This sample's table has 450,000 to 600,000 distinct CDR3 sequences. Worth noting for this clonotype: Its antigen is unidentified.

The CDR3 consists of 14 residues. Per germline, CDR1 SGDLS and CDR2 YYNGEE. The chain joins TRBV9 to TRBJ2-7; no DNA is available, so the TRBD1 call from TCRdb remains unchecked. The origin of this receptor is a man between 18 and 35 years old in good health. Sequenced: blood T cells: a sorted CD56 or NKG2C T cell subset, CD4+ or CD8+ T cells, or bulk PBMC T cells (not recorded which). The CDR3 loop is CASSATVTTYEQYF.